The next 21 T cell receptor beta chains were all read from a single sample in a study of shared clonotypes between healthy human individuals. Method: immunoSEQ multiplex PCR; TCRdb's copy keeps in-frame clones and lacks some. The sample yields some 2.1 million clones, around 96% seen once. CD45RO-negative, CCR7-positively selected cells formed the naive CD8 fraction, excluding terminally differentiated effector memory CD45RA+ cells. The sample comprised naive CD8+ T cells sorted from blood. The receptors were sampled from a man between 18 and 29 years old in good health.

V and J are TRBV7-8 and TRBJ2-4; maybe TRBD2 (7 bases). CDR3 length: 19 residues. Between the trimmed V and J ends, which lost 5 bases and 0 bases, there was a span of 23 bases. Germline V CDR1 and CDR2: SGHVS, FQNEAQ. CDR3 loop: CASSRGAGDLDVAKNIQYF. The CDR3 nucleotides are TGTGCCAGCAGCCGGGGGGCAGGAGACTTAGATGTAGCCAAAAACATTCAGTACTTC.

The J gene is TRBJ2-2, the V gene TRBV15, with 9 bases fitting TRBD1. The CDR3 is 17 amino acids. The V and J ends lost 1 base and 5 bases, in that order; junction bases with no gene match: 8. Germline CDR1 reads LNHNV; CDR2 reads YYDKDF (reference sequence). Here the CDR3 DNA reads TGTGCCACCAGCAGAGGCCGGGACAGGGCTTTGACCGGGGAGCTGTTTTTT. As protein: CATSRGRDRALTGELFF.

The chain carries TRBV19 and TRBJ2-5, with D perhaps TRBD2 (5 bases). Between the trimmed V and J ends, which lost 5 bases and 2 bases, there was a span of 18 bases. The V gene's germline CDR1 is LNHDA and CDR2 SQIVND (reference sequence). CDR3 length equals 16 residues. The CDR3 DNA follows: TGTGCCAGTAGTCCTAAGGTCGGAGGTGAGCAAGAGACCCAGTACTTC. It codes for CASSPKVGGEQETQYF.

V is TRBV2 and J is TRBJ1-5, with 8 bases identical to TRBD1. The V and J ends lost 4 bases and 2 bases, in that order; junction bases with no gene match: 10. Germline V gene data show CDR1 as SNHLY and CDR2 as FYNNEI. The CDR3 sequence is 17 residues long. Here the CDR3 DNA reads TGTGCCAGCAGTGGCGGACAGGGACCCCATGGCAATCAGCCCCAGCATTTT. This gives the protein CASSGGQGPHGNQPQHF.

This clone occurred a few times. This chain uses TRBV14 with TRBJ2-7; 9 positions agree with TRBD1. The V segment lost 4 bases and the J segment 1 base; nucleotides outside the gene matches: 5. This CDR3 is 15 amino acids long. Germline loops: CDR1 SGHDN, CDR2 FVKESK. DNA of the CDR3: TGTGCCAGCAGCCTCCGGGACAGGGTTTCCTACGAGCAGTACTTC. It yields the protein CASSLRDRVSYEQYF.

The V gene is TRBV6-1, the J gene TRBJ2-1, with 9 bases identical to TRBD1. The CDR3 sequence is 15 residues long. In germline, CDR1 is MNHNS, CDR2 SASEGT. Losses at the gene ends were 4 bases for V and 5 bases for J; bases not matched to a gene: 6. CDR3 sequence reads: CASSATGGRHNEQFF. CDR3 sequence (DNA): TGTGCCAGCAGTGCCACAGGGGGCAGACACAATGAGCAGTTCTTC.

This chain uses TRBV2 with TRBJ1-1; 7 nucleotides align to TRBD1. Germline V gene data show CDR1 as SNHLY and CDR2 as FYNNEI. The CDR3 is 14 amino acids. The V segment lost 8 bases and the J segment 0 bases; nucleotides outside the gene matches: 6. The CDR3: CASARDSMNTEAFF. CDR3 sequence (DNA): TGTGCCAGCGCCAGGGACAGCATGAACACTGAAGCTTTCTTT.

CDR3 in amino acids: CASSLGTGLYNEQFF. The CDR3 DNA sequence: TGTGCCAGCAGCTTAGGGACAGGGTTATACAATGAGCAGTTCTTC. The rearrangement joins TRBV7-2 to TRBJ2-1; 8 positions agree with TRBD1. Germline-derived CDR1 and CDR2 are SGHTA and FQGNSA. The CDR3 runs 15 residues. The ends lost 1 base at V and 4 bases at J; junction bases unmatched: 3.

As to this clone: Other DNA sequences within the sample encode an identical CDR3. This chain joins TRBV18 and TRBJ2-7; D gene unclear. The V gene's germline CDR1 is KGHSH and CDR2 LQKENI. V shed 3 bases and J shed 3 bases, with 6 bases lying between them. The CDR3 length is 12 residues. The CDR3 sequence is CASSPDGYEQYF. The CDR3 region has the DNA TGTGCCAGCTCACCCGACGGCTACGAGCAGTACTTC.

This sequence joins TRBV11-1 and TRBJ2-1; a possible D gene is TRBD2 (5 bases). CDR1 is SGHAT and CDR2 is FQDESV in the germline V gene (reference sequence). The CDR3 contains 13 residues. Trimming removed 3 bases at V and 5 bases at J, with 8 bases between. CDR3 DNA: TGTGCCAGCAGCTTCGGGGAGAACAATGAGCAGTTCTTC. It encodes CASSFGENNEQFF.

The CDR3 region has the DNA TGCGCCAGCAGTGAGGGGACGGACCAGTACTTC. It codes for CASSEGTDQYF. The chain joins TRBV10-2 to TRBJ2-5; either TRBD1 or TRBD2 may supply D (5 bases each). CDR1 WSHSY and CDR2 SAAADI come from the germline V gene. The CDR3 is made up of 11 amino acids. With 2 bases removed from V and 10 bases from J, the gap between germline ends came to 8 bases.

The V gene is TRBV28, the J gene TRBJ1-4, with 7 nucleotides matching TRBD1. The trim removed 5 bases at V and 0 bases at J, leaving 6 bases unmatched. Germline CDR1 reads MDHEN; CDR2 reads SYDVKM. This CDR3 region has 16 residues. CDR3 nucleotide sequence: TGTGCCAGCAGTCCATATCAGGGGGCAACTAATGAAAAACTGTTTTTT. Translated, it gives CASSPYQGATNEKLFF.

This clone has a single count. This sequence joins TRBV27 and TRBJ1-4; D ambiguous. This CDR3 region has 15 residues. CDR1 and CDR2 (germline): MNHEY, SMNVEV (reference sequence). The V gene lost 6 bases and the J gene lost 4 bases, with 15 bases spanning the gap. CDR3: CASRPSEQLNEKLFF. CDR3 in DNA: TGTGCCAGCAGGCCTTCAGAGCAACTTAATGAAAAACTGTTTTTT.

CDR3 coding DNA: TGTGCCAGCAGCTCGGCGGCTGAAGCTTTCTTT. This encodes CASSSAAEAFF. The chain uses TRBV5-4 and TRBJ1-1; D unclear. Germline V lookup: CDR1 SGHNT, CDR2 YYREEE (reference sequence). The length of the CDR3 is 11 residues. V lost 3 bases to trimming and J lost 6 bases, with 6 bases between them.

This clone is a singleton in its sample. The rearrangement uses TRBV4-3 and TRBJ2-7; the D gene is possibly TRBD2 (6 bases). Looked up from germline, CDR1 is LGHNA and CDR2 is YSLEER. Trimming took off 5 bases at V and 6 bases at J, with 17 bases between the two ends. The CDR3 has 14 amino acids. For the CDR3, the DNA is TGCGCCAGCAGCTCCACGGGAGACGGCCTCGAGCAGTACTTC. It translates to CASSSTGDGLEQYF.

The chain employs TRBV13 and TRBJ2-3; D not resolved. The CDR3 loop spans 11 amino acids. The V and J ends lost 5 bases and 9 bases respectively, with 9 bases between them. Germline V gene sequence: CDR1 PRHDT, CDR2 FYEKMQ (reference sequence). CDR3 residues: CASSERPTQYF. Written as DNA, the CDR3 is TGTGCCAGCAGCGAAAGACCGACGCAGTATTTT.

Only one count was recorded for this clone. The chain joins TRBV4-3 to TRBJ2-7, with TRBD2 matching over 10 bases. The CDR3 extends over 21 amino acids. Per the germline V gene, CDR1 is LGHNA and CDR2 is YSLEER. With V trimmed by 3 bases and J by 0 bases, 20 bases remained unmatched. CDR3 sequence: CASSQASPGTSALQNSYEQYF. The CDR3 nucleotides read TGCGCCAGCAGCCAGGCTTCACCCGGGACTAGCGCACTTCAAAACTCCTACGAGCAGTACTTC.

This clone was picked up a small number of times. The identical CDR3 is also encoded by other nucleotide sequences in the sample. V and J are TRBV5-1 and TRBJ2-7, with D maybe TRBD1 (5 bases). There are 13 residues in the CDR3. With 0 bases removed from V and 4 bases from J, the gap between germline ends came to 8 bases. The germline V gene has CDR1 SGHRS and CDR2 YFSETQ. The CDR3 DNA reads as TGCGCCAGCAGCTTGGTGGCAGGGTACGAGCAGTACTTC. This encodes CASSLVAGYEQYF.

The gene calls are TRBV11-3 and TRBJ2-1, with 7 bases fitting TRBD1. This CDR3 spans 16 amino acids. J was trimmed by 5 bases and V by 4 bases; bases with no gene match: 11. In germline, CDR1 is SGHNT, CDR2 YENEEA. This chain's CDR3 is CASSSYSGTDDNEQFF. CDR3 bases: TGTGCCAGCAGCTCTTACTCCGGGACAGATGACAATGAGCAGTTCTTC.

About this clone itself: Other DNA sequences in the sample encode the same CDR3. The chain combines TRBV4-1 with TRBJ2-7; D unclear. Germline CDR1 and CDR2: MGHRA and YSYEKL. The V end lost 0 bases, the J end lost 5 bases, and 5 bases lay between the germline ends. The length of the CDR3 is 12 residues. The chain's CDR3 is CASSQDGNEQYF. In DNA, the CDR3 is TGCGCCAGCAGCCAAGATGGGAACGAGCAGTACTTC.

The chain joins TRBV27 to TRBJ1-2; D possibly corresponds to TRBD1 (5 bases). V lost 5 bases and J 3 bases, leaving 13 bases between the germline ends. Per germline, CDR1 MNHEY and CDR2 SMNVEV (reference sequence). This CDR3 comprises 14 residues. The CDR3 is CASSPPWGYYGYTF. CDR3 DNA sequence: TGTGCCAGCAGTCCCCCATGGGGGTACTATGGCTACACCTTC.